This T cell receptor beta chain derives from a study of T cell responses to AZD1222 COVID-19 vaccine. Study-level findings and limits: Researchers report vaccine-associated CD4 TCRs spanning spike, with dominance at 160-218 and 743-854. At baseline, just a handful of AZD1222 recipients tested seropositive.

TCRdb's table, derived via immunoSEQ multiplex PCR, lists solely in-frame clones and lacks some. Of approximately 75,000 clones listed, roughly 90% are singletons. Per germline, CDR1 LNHDA and CDR2 SQIVND (reference sequence). This CDR3 has 11 amino acids. Unmatched junction bases numbered 7, after V lost 10 bases and J lost 8 bases. Second doses that came at about 4 or about 12 weeks were put together. Worth noting for this clone: Its antigen is unidentified.

This sample comprised peripheral blood, obtained 28 days after the second AZD1222 dose. The chain has TRBV19 and TRBJ1-2, with TRBD1 identical over 7 bases. This clonotype was sampled from an adult who received the AZD1222 COVID-19 vaccine. CDR3 sequence reads: CATEQGGGYTF. The CDR3 DNA reads TGTGCCACCGAACAAGGGGGCGGCTACACCTTC.